Following are 23 T cell receptor beta chains from one sample sequenced in a study of blood T cell repertoires in COVID-19. Produced via immunoSEQ multiplex PCR; TCRdb's table is partial and in-frame only. In the table there are under 200,000 clones, around nine tenths of which are singletons. The sequenced sample consisted of peripheral blood. These receptors all stem from a man between 65 and 79 years old with acute or convalescent COVID-19.

This chain uses TRBV14 with TRBJ2-4, with 7 bases aligning to TRBD1. V gave up 0 bases and J gave up 1 base; unmatched junction bases: 9. This CDR3 is built from 18 residues. Germline V CDR1 and CDR2: SGHDN, FVKESK. The CDR3 here is CASSQDRDSSDAKNIQYF. The CDR3 DNA reads TGTGCCAGCAGCCAAGATCGGGACAGTTCTGATGCCAAAAACATTCAGTACTTC.

V and J are TRBV28 and TRBJ2-3, with 8 nucleotides matching TRBD2. The CDR3 has 15 residues. CDR1 and CDR2 from the germline V gene are MDHEN and SYDVKM. J gave up 7 bases and V 4 bases, and 10 bases lay outside the gene matches. The CDR3 nucleotides are TGTGCCAGCAGTTCCCCCCTACGGGGGGGAAATACGCAGTATTTT. This translates into CASSSPLRGGNTQYF.

This chain uses TRBV10-3 with TRBJ1-3; possibly TRBD1 for D (5 bases). V dropped 4 bases and J dropped 8 bases, with 15 bases sitting between them. Germline V lookup: CDR1 ENHRY, CDR2 SYGVKD. The CDR3 spans 14 residues. The CDR3 DNA reads as TGTGCCATCAGTGGGGGGGGGTCGGCGGACACCATATATTTT. This codes for CAISGGGSADTIYF.

The chain joins TRBV2 to TRBJ2-6, with D possibly TRBD2 on 5 matching bases. CDR1 and CDR2 from the germline V gene are SNHLY and FYNNEI. This CDR3 has 15 residues. Deletions cut 6 bases from V and 2 bases from J, with 11 bases between. This CDR3 reads CASRTARAGANVLTF. CDR3 coding DNA: TGTGCCAGCAGGACTGCGAGGGCTGGGGCCAACGTCCTGACTTTC.

CDR3 DNA: TGTGCCAGCAGCCTAGACCCGGGACAGGGGAACACTGAAGCTTTCTTT. Protein product: CASSLDPGQGNTEAFF. The V and J genes are TRBV5-4 and TRBJ1-1; 9 bases fit TRBD1. Germline lookup yields CDR1 SGHNT and CDR2 YYREEE (reference sequence). The CDR3 length is 16 residues. V dropped 4 bases and J dropped 1; count of bases not matched to a gene: 8.

The V and J genes are TRBV12-3 or TRBV12-4 and TRBJ2-5; D might be TRBD2 (6 bases). V lost 5 bases and J 3 bases, leaving 10 bases between the germline ends. The CDR3 covers 13 residues. CDR3 nucleotides: TGTGCCAGCAGTCGGGACTTGGAAGAGACCCAGTACTTC. As protein: CASSRDLEETQYF.

This clone was detected only a few times. This chain uses TRBV6-5 with TRBJ2-7; D is uncertain. V lost 3 bases and J lost 5, with 11 bases in between. This CDR3 spans 13 amino acids. Germline assignment: CDR1 MNHEY and CDR2 SVGAGI. The CDR3 loop is CASSYGPPNEQYF. DNA for the CDR3: TGTGCCAGCAGTTATGGCCCCCCGAACGAGCAGTACTTC.

The chain joins TRBV2 to TRBJ1-5, with D perhaps matching TRBD1 (5 bases). Germline loops: CDR1 SNHLY, CDR2 FYNNEI. The CDR3 is made up of 12 amino acids. The V gene lost 2 bases and the J gene lost 9 bases, with 8 bases spanning the gap. For the CDR3, the DNA is TGTGCCAGCAGTGAACAGGGTACGCCCCAGCATTTT. Translation: CASSEQGTPQHF.

The chain has TRBV27 and TRBJ1-2, with 7 bases lining up with TRBD1. Germline lookup yields CDR1 MNHEY and CDR2 SMNVEV (reference sequence). V lost 0 bases, J lost 4 bases, and 5 bases stayed unmatched. This CDR3 region has 15 residues. CDR3 loop: CASSLSTGQPYGYTF. CDR3 DNA sequence: TGTGCCAGCAGTTTATCCACGGGACAGCCCTATGGCTACACCTTC.

V usage is TRBV7-8 and J usage is TRBJ1-4, with TRBD1 matching 7 bases. V lost 5 bases, J lost 7 bases, and 10 bases stayed unmatched. CDR1 SGHVS and CDR2 FQNEAQ come from the germline V gene. The CDR3 consists of 15 residues. The CDR3 reads CASSDRQGTVEKLFF. The CDR3 region has the DNA TGTGCCAGCAGCGACCGACAGGGAACAGTTGAAAAACTGTTTTTT. Together with reference TRBV7-8 and TRBJ1-4, the CDR3 gives the full variable domain: GAGVSQSPRYKVAKRGQDVALRCDPISGHVSLFWYQQALGQGPEFLTYFQNEAQLDKSGLPSDRFFAERPEGSVSTLKIQRTQQEDSAVYLCASSDRQGTVEKLFFGSGTQLSVL.

The chain is built from TRBV6-5 and TRBJ1-1; 9 nucleotides agree with TRBD1. The J segment lost 5 bases and the V segment lost 10 bases, leaving 11 bases of the junction unmatched. CDR1 is MNHEY, CDR2 SVGAGI, per germline. This CDR3 comprises 14 residues. CDR3 loop: CANVLTGGKTEAFF. The CDR3 DNA is TGTGCCAACGTTTTGACAGGGGGGAAGACTGAAGCTTTCTTT.

The genes are TRBV10-2 and TRBJ2-1, with D perhaps matching TRBD1 (5 bases). The CDR3 has 14 amino acids. Germline V gives CDR1 WSHSY, CDR2 SAAADI. Between the trimmed V and J ends, which lost 3 bases and 6 bases, there was a span of 12 bases. The CDR3 region is CASSEIGVSNEQFF. In DNA form, the CDR3 reads TGCGCCAGCAGTGAAATAGGGGTTAGCAATGAGCAGTTCTTC.

With regard to this clone: Different DNA sequences within this sample yield the same CDR3. The chain uses TRBV29-1 and TRBJ2-3, with 9 bases lining up with TRBD1. V shed 7 bases, J shed 2 bases, and the junction held 4 bases outside the gene matches. The V gene's germline CDR1 is SQVTM and CDR2 ANQGSEA. The CDR3 has 13 amino acids. The CDR3 loop is CSAGTGITDTQYF. The CDR3 nucleotides read TGCAGCGCCGGGACAGGGATCACAGATACGCAGTATTTT.

This chain links TRBV24-1 with TRBJ2-4; 11 bases line up with TRBD1. The CDR3 sequence is 14 residues long. With 6 bases clipped from V and 8 bases from J, the junction kept 5 bases outside the gene matches. Germline-derived CDR1 and CDR2 are KGHDR and SFDVKD. The CDR3 coding sequence is TGTGCCACCAGTCCACCGGGACAGGGGGACATTCAGTACTTC. Encoded protein: CATSPPGQGDIQYF.

Concerning this clone: Other nucleotide sequences in the sample specify the same CDR3. J is TRBJ1-1 and V is TRBV3-1 (or the pseudogene TRBV3-2), with D perhaps TRBD1 (5 bases). Germline CDR1 reads LGHDT; CDR2 reads YNNKEL (reference sequence). Trimming took off 1 base at V and 4 bases at J, with 10 bases between the two ends. The CDR3 loop spans 14 amino acids. CDR3 sequence reads: CASSQAGRGTEAFF. The CDR3 DNA is TGTGCCAGCAGCCAAGCAGGGCGCGGCACTGAAGCTTTCTTT.

The chain is built from TRBV2 and TRBJ1-2; maybe TRBD1 (5 bases). Germline values: CDR1 SNHLY, CDR2 FYNNEI. Trimming left V 7 bases short and J 8 bases short, with 20 bases between. The CDR3 is made up of 14 amino acids. CDR3 amino acids: CASTTGTVIIGYTF. The CDR3 coding sequence is TGTGCCAGCACCACGGGGACTGTAATCATCGGCTACACCTTC.

This chain connects TRBV5-1 to TRBJ2-3; TRBD2 matches 9 bases. Per germline, CDR1 SGHRS and CDR2 YFSETQ. CDR3 length equals 16 residues. V shed 4 bases, J shed 6 bases, and the junction held 12 bases outside the gene matches. CDR3 DNA: TGCGCCAGCAGCCCGGCCCTGTCGAGCGGGAGGGATACGCAGTATTTT. Translated, it gives CASSPALSSGRDTQYF. The full variable domain, rest sourced from reference TRBV5-1 and TRBJ2-3, is KAGVTQTPRYLIKTRGQQVTLSCSPISGHRSVSWYQQTPGQGLQFLFEYFSETQRNKGNFPGRFSGRQFSNSRSEMNVSTLELGDSALYLCASSPALSSGRDTQYFGPGTRLTVL.

The chain joins TRBV5-1 to TRBJ2-2; tentatively, D is TRBD1 (5 bases). V lost 0 bases and J 5 bases, leaving 11 bases between the germline ends. Looked up from germline, CDR1 is SGHRS and CDR2 is YFSETQ. The CDR3 covers 15 residues. CDR3 loop: CASSLASGQTGELFF. As DNA, the CDR3 is TGCGCCAGCAGCTTGGCTTCAGGGCAGACCGGGGAGCTGTTTTTT.

This clone was seen a few times. This rearrangement joins TRBV9 to TRBJ2-7; 10 bases are a match to TRBD1. The CDR3 consists of 15 residues. Trimming cost V 5 bases and J 1 base; bases outside gene matches: 6. CDR1 SGDLS and CDR2 YYNGEE come from the germline V gene. This chain's CDR3 is CASREGQGVSYEQYF. CDR3 coding DNA: TGTGCCAGCAGAGAAGGACAGGGGGTATCCTACGAGCAGTACTTC.

The chain recombines TRBV7-9 with TRBJ1-1; D might be TRBD1 (5 bases). Per the germline V gene, CDR1 is SEHNR and CDR2 is FQNEAQ (reference sequence). The CDR3 extends over 15 amino acids. V was cut by 5 bases and J by 5 bases, with 18 bases left in between. CDR3 sequence: CASSPRTGEGTEAFF. DNA of the CDR3: TGTGCCAGCAGCCCGCGGACGGGGGAGGGGACTGAAGCTTTCTTT. Combining the CDR3 with reference TRBV7-9 and TRBJ1-1 gives the whole variable domain DTGVSQNPRHKITKRGQNVTFRCDPISEHNRLYWYRQTLGQGPEFLTYFQNEAQLEKSRLLSDRFSAERPKGSFSTLEIQRTEQGDSAMYLCASSPRTGEGTEAFFGQGTRLTVV.

Details on this clone: Other DNA sequences in the same sample also yield this CDR3. The V call is TRBV6-1, the J call TRBJ2-7; possible D gene TRBD1, 5 bases. The CDR3 is 13 residues long. V lost 1 base and J 3 bases, leaving 7 bases between the germline ends. The germline V gene encodes CDR1 MNHNS and CDR2 SASEGT. The CDR3 spells CASSEGQFYEQYF. The CDR3 DNA reads TGTGCCAGCAGTGAAGGACAGTTCTACGAGCAGTACTTC.

The CDR3 is CASSLALGDSQISFF. CDR3 DNA sequence: TGTGCCAGCAGCTTAGCGCTAGGGGACTCCCAGATTTCGTTCTTC. The V gene is TRBV7-2, the J gene TRBJ2-1; possible D gene TRBD2, 6 bases. The V end lost 0 bases, the J end lost 15 bases, and 21 bases lay between the germline ends. This CDR3 comprises 15 residues. The germline V gene has CDR1 SGHTA and CDR2 FQGNSA.

The chain employs TRBV15 and TRBJ2-3; 8 bases agree with TRBD2. Unmatched junction bases numbered 7, after V lost 7 bases and J lost 4 bases. Germline CDR1 and CDR2: LNHNV and YYDKDF (reference sequence). This CDR3 is built from 14 residues. This CDR3 is CATILGGASDTQYF. CDR3 in DNA: TGTGCCACCATCCTCGGGGGGGCTTCAGATACGCAGTATTTT.